The clone carrying this T cell receptor beta chain showed up just a few times. The target antigen is unknown. CDR3 length equals 17 residues. Germline V CDR1 and CDR2: KGHSH, LQKENI. The J segment lost 7 bases and the V segment lost 2 bases, leaving 12 bases of the junction unmatched. The data belong to a study of T-cell reconstitution after alpha-beta-depleted transplantation in children. Preparation of the TCRbeta library used unique molecular identifiers. Using its own MiXCR run on the PCR reads, TCRdb lists one record per CDR3 protein. This table has approximately 190,000 distinct CDR3 sequences, roughly 8.1% appearing once. The study's findings and limits: Some patients' high day-60 TCRbeta diversity was traced to surviving recipient T cells and thymic progenitors. Reports say that about two months after transplant, the alpha-beta T cells came out of several hundred graft clones that had expanded. Counts and diversity of T cells one year after transplant came mostly from newly produced T cells.

V gene TRBV18 combines with J gene TRBJ2-2; 8 nucleotides line up with TRBD1. The source material was PBMCs, mostly from graft donor cells, sampled 360 days after TCRalphabeta/CD19-depleted stem cell transplant. The receptor comes from a male patient under 10 years old who had a stem cell transplant for acute myeloid leukemia, so the T cells may come from the graft donor. The CDR3 sequence: CASSPAPGTGGNGELFF. CDR3 nucleotide sequence: TGTGCCAGCTCACCAGCCCCCGGAACAGGGGGGAACGGGGAGCTGTTTTTT.